This section outlines one T cell receptor (beta chain) sequence together with its context. Authors' processing steps: Amplification of reference gene primers provided the estimated nucleated cell counts. Sequencing used immunoSEQ multiplex PCR; TCRdb keeps in-frame clones, though not all of them. From that table come the V and J calls and clone size; the DNA was used to work out D and trimming. Seen here are more than 50,000 clones, 75% to 80% observed once, and the top ten hold around 42%. The data originate from a study of blood T cell repertoires in COVID-19. The wider study: Acute and convalescent COVID-19 specimens originated in the United States, Italy and Spain. Nucleic acid was either cDNA or gDNA, and it came from T cells, B-cell-depleted T cells, or PBMCs.

The receptor was derived from an older man with active or convalescent COVID-19. The sample comprised peripheral blood.

CDR3 nucleotide sequence: TGTGCCAGTAGTACCGACACCATCGCGTATGGCTACACCTTC. It encodes CASSTDTIAYGYTF. The chain joins TRBV19 to TRBJ1-2; unclear D gene. CDR1 LNHDA and CDR2 SQIVND come from the germline V gene (reference sequence). CDR3 length equals 14 residues. V was shortened by 4 bases and J by 5 bases, with 14 bases between the two germline ends.